A selection of T cell receptor beta chains follows, all from one sample in a study of blood T cell repertoires in COVID-19. TCRdb's table, derived via immunoSEQ multiplex PCR, lists solely in-frame clones and lacks some. The sample lists 150,000 to 200,000 clones, approximately 89% occurring once. What was sequenced was peripheral blood. These TCRs come from a man in his forties with active or convalescent COVID-19. The CDR3 runs from the conserved cysteine through the conserved F or W. A D gene is named only where the DNA matches it firmly. Clone sizes are given selectively: once, few, many, or a class where the clone is expanded.

size: NA; J: TRBJ2-2; V: TRBV10-3; D: TRBD1; DNA: TGTGCCATCAGTGACCCACGATTTACAGGGGGGAAGAACACCGGGGAGCTGTTTTTT; CDR3: CAISDPRFTGGKNTGELFF
size: NA; J: TRBJ2-2; V: TRBV7-9; D: NA; DNA: TGTGCCAGCAGCGGTACCGGGGTCGGGGAGCTGTTTTTT; CDR3: CASSGTGVGELFF
size: few; J: TRBJ1-3; V: TRBV5-1; D: NA; DNA: TGCGCCAGCAGCTCTACCGAGCATGGAAACACCATATATTTT; CDR3: CASSSTEHGNTIYF
size: NA; J: TRBJ1-6; V: TRBV4-2; D: NA; DNA: TGTGCCAGCAGCCAAGATCTCGGGGCCGGGAGCTCCTATAATTCACCCCTCCACTTT; CDR3: CASSQDLGAGSSYNSPLHF
size: NA; J: TRBJ1-1; V: TRBV7-9; D: NA; DNA: TGTGCCAGCAGCTTAGACAGCATGAACACTGAAGCTTTCTTT; CDR3: CASSLDSMNTEAFF
size: NA; J: TRBJ2-1; V: TRBV18; D: TRBD1; DNA: TGTGCCAGCTCACAGACCGGACAGGGCAATGAGCAGTTCTTC; CDR3: CASSQTGQGNEQFF
size: NA; J: TRBJ1-1; V: TRBV10-3; D: NA; DNA: TGTGCCACCTCAGGGGCCGGGACTGAAGCTTTCTTT; CDR3: CATSGAGTEAFF
size: NA; J: TRBJ2-1; V: TRBV19; D: NA; DNA: TGTGCCAGTAGTATAGATCAGGGTTTCTCCTACAATGAGCAGTTCTTC; CDR3: CASSIDQGFSYNEQFF
size: NA; J: TRBJ1-1; V: TRBV13; D: NA; DNA: TGTGCCAGCAGCTCCCCCCAAGAAGCTTTCTTT; CDR3: CASSSPQEAFF
size: many; J: TRBJ1-2; V: TRBV30; D: NA; DNA: TGTGCCTGGAGATCCTCAGGGTACTATGGCTACACCTTC; CDR3: CAWRSSGYYGYTF
size: NA; J: TRBJ2-2; V: TRBV19; D: TRBD1; DNA: TGTGCCAGTAGTATAGCAGGGGGTCTGACCGGGGAGCTGTTTTTT; CDR3: CASSIAGGLTGELFF